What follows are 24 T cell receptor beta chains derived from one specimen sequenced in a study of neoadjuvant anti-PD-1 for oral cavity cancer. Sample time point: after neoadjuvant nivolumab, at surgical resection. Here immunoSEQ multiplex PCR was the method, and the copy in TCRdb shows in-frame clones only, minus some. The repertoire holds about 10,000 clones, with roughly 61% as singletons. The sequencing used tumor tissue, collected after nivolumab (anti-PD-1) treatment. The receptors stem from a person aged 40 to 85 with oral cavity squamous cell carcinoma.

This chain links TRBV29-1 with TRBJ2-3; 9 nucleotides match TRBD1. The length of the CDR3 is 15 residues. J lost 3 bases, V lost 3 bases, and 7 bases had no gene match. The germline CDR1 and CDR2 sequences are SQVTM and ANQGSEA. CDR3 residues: CSVDSGTGRTDTQYF. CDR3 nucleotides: TGCAGCGTTGATTCCGGGACAGGGAGGACAGATACGCAGTATTTT.

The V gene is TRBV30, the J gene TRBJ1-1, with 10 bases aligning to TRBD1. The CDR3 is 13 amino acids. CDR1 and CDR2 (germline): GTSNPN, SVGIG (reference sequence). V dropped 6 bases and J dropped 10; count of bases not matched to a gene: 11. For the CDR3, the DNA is TGTGCCTGCCCCGCCCCCGACAGGGGGCGAGCTTTCTTT. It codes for CACPAPDRGRAFF.

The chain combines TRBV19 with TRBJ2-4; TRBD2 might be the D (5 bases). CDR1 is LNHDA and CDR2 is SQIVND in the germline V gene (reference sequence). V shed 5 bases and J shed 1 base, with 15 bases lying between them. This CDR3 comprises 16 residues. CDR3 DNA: TGTGCCAGTAGTCCGGGCCCAACGGGGGCCAAAAACATTCAGTACTTC. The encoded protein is CASSPGPTGAKNIQYF. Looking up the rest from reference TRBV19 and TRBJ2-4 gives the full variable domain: DGGITQSPKYLFRKEGQNVTLSCEQNLNHDAMYWYRQDPGQGLRLIYYSQIVNDFQKGDIAEGYSVSREKKESFPLTVTSAQKNPTAFYLCASSPGPTGAKNIQYFGAGTRLSVL.

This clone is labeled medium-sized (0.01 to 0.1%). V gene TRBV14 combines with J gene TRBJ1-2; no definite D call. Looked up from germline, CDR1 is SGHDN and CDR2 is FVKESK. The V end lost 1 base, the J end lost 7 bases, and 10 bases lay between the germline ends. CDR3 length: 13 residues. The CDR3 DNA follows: TGTGCCAGCAGCCAAGCTGGGGTTAGTGGCTACACCTTC. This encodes CASSQAGVSGYTF.

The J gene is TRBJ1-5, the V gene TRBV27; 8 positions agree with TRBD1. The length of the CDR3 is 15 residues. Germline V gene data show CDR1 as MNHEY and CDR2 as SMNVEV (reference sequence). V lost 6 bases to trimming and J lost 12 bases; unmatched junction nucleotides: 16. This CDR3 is CASSPRNPRQGFQHF. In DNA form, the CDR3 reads TGTGCCAGCAGCCCCCGCAATCCGCGACAGGGGTTCCAGCATTTT.

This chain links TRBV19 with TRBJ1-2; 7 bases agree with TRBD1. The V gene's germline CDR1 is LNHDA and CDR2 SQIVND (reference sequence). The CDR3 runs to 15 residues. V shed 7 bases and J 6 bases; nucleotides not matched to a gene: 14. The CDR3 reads CASTHITGQLHGYTF. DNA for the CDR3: TGTGCCAGTACTCATATCACGGGACAGTTGCATGGCTACACCTTC.

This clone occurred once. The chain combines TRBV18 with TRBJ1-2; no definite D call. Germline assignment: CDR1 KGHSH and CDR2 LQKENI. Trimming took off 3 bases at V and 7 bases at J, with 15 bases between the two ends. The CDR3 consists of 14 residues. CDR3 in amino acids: CASSPEGGSGGYTF. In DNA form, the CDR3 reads TGTGCCAGCTCACCTGAAGGCGGGAGTGGTGGCTACACCTTC.

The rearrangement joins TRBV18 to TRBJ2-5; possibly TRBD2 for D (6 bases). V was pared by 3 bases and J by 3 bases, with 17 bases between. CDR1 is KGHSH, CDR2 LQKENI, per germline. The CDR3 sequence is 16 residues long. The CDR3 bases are TGTGCCAGCTCACCTCGGGGAGGACCAGGCAAAGAGACCCAGTACTTC. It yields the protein CASSPRGGPGKETQYF.

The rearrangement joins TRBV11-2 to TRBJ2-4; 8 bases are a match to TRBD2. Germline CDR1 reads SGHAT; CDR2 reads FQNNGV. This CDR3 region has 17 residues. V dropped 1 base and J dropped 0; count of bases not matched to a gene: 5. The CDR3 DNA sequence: TGTGCCAGCAGCTTAGTCGACGGGGGGGTAGCCAAAAACATTCAGTACTTC. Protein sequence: CASSLVDGGVAKNIQYF. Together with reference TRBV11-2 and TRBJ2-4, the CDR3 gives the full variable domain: EAGVAQSPRYKIIEKRQSVAFWCNPISGHATLYWYQQILGQGPKLLIQFQNNGVVDDSQLPKDRFSAERLKGVDSTLKIQPAKLEDSAVYLCASSLVDGGVAKNIQYFGAGTRLSVL.

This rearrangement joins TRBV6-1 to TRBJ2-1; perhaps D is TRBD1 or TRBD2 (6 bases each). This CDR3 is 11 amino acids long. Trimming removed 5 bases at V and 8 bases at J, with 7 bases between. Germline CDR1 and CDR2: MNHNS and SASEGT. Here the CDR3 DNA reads TGTGCCAGCAGTCGGGGGCATGAGCAGTTCTTC. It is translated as CASSRGHEQFF.

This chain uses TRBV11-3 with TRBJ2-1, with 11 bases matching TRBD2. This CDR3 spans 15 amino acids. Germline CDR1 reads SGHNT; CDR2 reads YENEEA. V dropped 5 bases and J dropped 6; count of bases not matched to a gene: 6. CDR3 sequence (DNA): TGTGCCAGCAGCCGCGGGACTAGCGGCGCCAATGAGCAGTTCTTC. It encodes CASSRGTSGANEQFF.

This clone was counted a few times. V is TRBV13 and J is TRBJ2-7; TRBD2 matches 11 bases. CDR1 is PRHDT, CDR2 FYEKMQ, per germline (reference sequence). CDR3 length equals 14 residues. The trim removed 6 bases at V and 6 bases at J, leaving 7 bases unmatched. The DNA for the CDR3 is TGTGCCAGCAGACTCCGCCTAGCGGGGGGCGAGCAGTACTTC. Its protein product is CASRLRLAGGEQYF.

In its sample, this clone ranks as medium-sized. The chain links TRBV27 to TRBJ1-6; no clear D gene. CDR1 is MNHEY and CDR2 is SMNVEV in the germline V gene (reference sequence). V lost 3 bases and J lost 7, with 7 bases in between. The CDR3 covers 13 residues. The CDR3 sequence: CASSLPPNSPLHF. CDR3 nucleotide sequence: TGTGCCAGCAGTTTGCCCCCGAATTCACCCCTCCACTTT.

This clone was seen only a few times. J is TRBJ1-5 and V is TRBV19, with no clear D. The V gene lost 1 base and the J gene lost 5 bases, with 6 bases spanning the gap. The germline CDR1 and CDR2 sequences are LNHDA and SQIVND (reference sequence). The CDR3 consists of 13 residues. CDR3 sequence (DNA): TGTGCCAGTAGTATAGGCCAAGATCAGCCCCAGCATTTT. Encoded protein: CASSIGQDQPQHF.

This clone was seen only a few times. CDR3 bases: TGTGCCAGCAGATCCGCGTCAGGGAACACCGGGGAGCTGTTTTTT. Translated, it gives CASRSASGNTGELFF. V gene TRBV7-3 combines with J gene TRBJ2-2; D gene uncertain. This CDR3 region has 15 residues. Between the trimmed V and J ends, which lost 6 bases and 1 base, there was a span of 12 bases. The germline CDR1 and CDR2 sequences are SGHTA and FQGTGA.

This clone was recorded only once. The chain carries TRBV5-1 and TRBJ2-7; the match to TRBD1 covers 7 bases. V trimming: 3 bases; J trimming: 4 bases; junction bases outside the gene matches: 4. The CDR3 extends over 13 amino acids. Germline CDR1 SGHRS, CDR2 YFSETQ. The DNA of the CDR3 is TGCGCCAGCAGCTCCCGACAGGGATACGAGCAGTACTTC. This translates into CASSSRQGYEQYF.

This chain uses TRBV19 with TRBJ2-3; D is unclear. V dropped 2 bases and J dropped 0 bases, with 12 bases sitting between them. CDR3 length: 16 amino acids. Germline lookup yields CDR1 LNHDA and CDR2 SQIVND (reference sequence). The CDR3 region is CASSISAVSSTDTQYF. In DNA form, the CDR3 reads TGTGCCAGTAGTATAAGCGCCGTTTCTAGCACAGATACGCAGTATTTT.

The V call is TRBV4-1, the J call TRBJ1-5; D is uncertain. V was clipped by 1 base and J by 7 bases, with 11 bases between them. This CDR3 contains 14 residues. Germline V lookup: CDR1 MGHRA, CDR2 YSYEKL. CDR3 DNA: TGCGCCAGCAGCCAAGTCACGACGAACCAGCCCCAGCATTTT. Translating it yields CASSQVTTNQPQHF.

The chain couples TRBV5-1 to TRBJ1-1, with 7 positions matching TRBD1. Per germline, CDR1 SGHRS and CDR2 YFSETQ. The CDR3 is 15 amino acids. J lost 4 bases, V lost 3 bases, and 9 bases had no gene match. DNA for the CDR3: TGCGCCAGCAGCTCGATGACAGGGAGTGGCACTGAAGCTTTCTTT. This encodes CASSSMTGSGTEAFF.

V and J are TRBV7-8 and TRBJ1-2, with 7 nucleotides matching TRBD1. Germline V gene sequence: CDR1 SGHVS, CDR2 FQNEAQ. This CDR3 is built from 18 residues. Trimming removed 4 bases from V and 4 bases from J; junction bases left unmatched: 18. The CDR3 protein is CASSSGGVRQGRAYGYTF. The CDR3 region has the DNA TGTGCCAGCAGCTCGGGAGGGGTTCGACAGGGTCGGGCCTATGGCTACACCTTC.

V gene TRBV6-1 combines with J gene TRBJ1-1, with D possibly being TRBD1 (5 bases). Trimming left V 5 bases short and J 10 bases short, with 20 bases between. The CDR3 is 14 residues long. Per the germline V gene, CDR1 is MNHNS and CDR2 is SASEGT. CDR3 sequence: CASSSSSRHGGAFF. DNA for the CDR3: TGTGCCAGCAGTTCCTCGAGCAGGCACGGGGGAGCTTTCTTT.

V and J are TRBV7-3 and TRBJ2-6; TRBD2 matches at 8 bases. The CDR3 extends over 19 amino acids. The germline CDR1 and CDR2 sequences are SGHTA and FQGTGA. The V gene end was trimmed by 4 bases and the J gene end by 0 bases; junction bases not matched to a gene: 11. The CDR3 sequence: CASSSSRAGVGSGANVLTF. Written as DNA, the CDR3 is TGTGCCAGCAGCTCGTCTCGAGCGGGAGTCGGCTCTGGGGCCAACGTCCTGACTTTC. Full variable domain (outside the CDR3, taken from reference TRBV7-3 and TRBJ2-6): GAGVSQTPSNKVTEKGKYVELRCDPISGHTALYWYRQSLGQGPEFLIYFQGTGAADDSGLPNDRFFAVRPEGSVSTLKIQRTERGDSAVYLCASSSSRAGVGSGANVLTFGAGSRLTVL.

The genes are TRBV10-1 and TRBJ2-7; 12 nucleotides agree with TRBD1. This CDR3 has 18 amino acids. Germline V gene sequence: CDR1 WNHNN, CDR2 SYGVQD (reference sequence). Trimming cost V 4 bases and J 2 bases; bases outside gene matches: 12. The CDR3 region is CASSGTGTGGHFTYEQYF. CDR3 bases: TGCGCCAGCAGTGGTACCGGGACAGGGGGCCATTTTACCTACGAGCAGTACTTC.

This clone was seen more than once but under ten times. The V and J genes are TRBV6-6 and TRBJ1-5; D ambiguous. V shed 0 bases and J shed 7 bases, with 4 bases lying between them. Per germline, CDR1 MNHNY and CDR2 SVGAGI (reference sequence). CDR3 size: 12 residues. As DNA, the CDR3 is TGTGCCAGCAGTTACTCGGCCCAGCCCCAGCATTTT. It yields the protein CASSYSAQPQHF.